One sample yielded the 26 T cell receptor beta chains listed below, sequenced in a study of shared clonotypes between healthy human individuals. Only CD45RO-negative cells positively selected for CCR7 counted as naive CD8 cells, so terminally differentiated effector memory CD45RA+ cells were excluded. Assay used: immunoSEQ multiplex PCR; TCRdb lists only in-frame clones, some missing. The sample shows about 2,100,000 clones, about 93% of them seen only once. The sequencing sample was made of naive CD8+ T cells from PBMCs. These TCRs come from a man aged 18 to 29 in good health. Some clones in this sample may be carry-over from other donors' samples.

The chain combines TRBV9 with TRBJ1-6; 7 bases are a match to TRBD1. The trim removed 3 bases at V and 10 bases at J, leaving 10 bases unmatched. Germline loops: CDR1 SGDLS, CDR2 YYNGEE. This CDR3 spans 15 amino acids. CDR3 sequence reads: CASSDNRGSGSPLHF. In DNA, the CDR3 is TGTGCCAGCAGCGATAACAGGGGCAGTGGATCACCCCTCCACTTT.

The rearrangement uses TRBV7-9 and TRBJ2-3, with D possibly TRBD1 on 5 matching bases. From germline, CDR1 is SEHNR and CDR2 FQNEAQ (reference sequence). Trimming took 4 bases from V and 5 from J, leaving 13 bases between them. This CDR3 comprises 14 residues. Here the CDR3 DNA reads TGTGCCAGCAGCTCAAGCCTCAGGGTAGATACGCAGTATTTT. Translation gives CASSSSLRVDTQYF.

This rearrangement joins TRBV5-1 to TRBJ2-1; 8 bases are shared with TRBD1. The V gene's germline CDR1 is SGHRS and CDR2 YFSETQ. The CDR3 has 17 amino acids. V lost 2 bases and J lost 4; bases outside the gene matches: 11. The CDR3, as DNA: TGCGCCAGCAGCTTTCTGGACAGGGTAGGGCTATACAATGAGCAGTTCTTC. Its protein is CASSFLDRVGLYNEQFF.

The genes are TRBV27 and TRBJ1-2; TRBD1 aligns across 7 bases. Germline assignment: CDR1 MNHEY and CDR2 SMNVEV (reference sequence). The CDR3 sequence is 14 residues long. With V trimmed by 4 bases and J by 3 bases, 5 bases remained unmatched. CDR3 residues: CASSSAGGYYGYTF. The DNA for the CDR3 is TGTGCCAGCAGTTCGGCAGGGGGGTACTATGGCTACACCTTC.

The CDR3 spells CASSGSSSYEQYF. CDR3 sequence (DNA): TGTGCCAGCAGCGGGTCGAGCTCCTACGAGCAGTACTTC. The V call is TRBV5-5, the J call TRBJ2-7; unclear D gene. The CDR3 is 13 amino acids. V was trimmed by 4 bases and J by 0 bases, leaving 8 bases between them. Germline lookup yields CDR1 SGHKS and CDR2 YYEKEE (reference sequence).

The chain recombines TRBV5-1 with TRBJ2-7; 10 bases line up with TRBD1. CDR1 is SGHRS, CDR2 YFSETQ, per germline. The CDR3 is 19 amino acids. V shed 3 bases, J shed 6 bases, and the junction held 21 bases outside the gene matches. CDR3 region: CASSSSGTGAFLVRGEQYF. The CDR3 DNA reads TGCGCCAGCAGCTCGTCCGGGACAGGGGCATTTCTGGTGCGTGGCGAGCAGTACTTC.

The chain carries TRBV19 and TRBJ2-2; 7 bases are shared with TRBD1. There are 16 residues in the CDR3. CDR1 and CDR2 from the germline V gene are LNHDA and SQIVND (reference sequence). V dropped 6 bases and J dropped 6; count of bases not matched to a gene: 13. The CDR3 sequence is CASSTGTVIEAGELFF. CDR3 bases: TGTGCCAGTAGCACCGGGACAGTTATCGAGGCCGGGGAGCTGTTTTTT.

V gene TRBV7-9 combines with J gene TRBJ1-1; D remains ambiguous. The CDR3 runs 15 residues. CDR1 and CDR2 from the germline V gene are SEHNR and FQNEAQ (reference sequence). The V and J ends lost 4 bases and 1 base respectively, with 13 bases between them. The CDR3 protein is CASSSRYSQNTEAFF. The CDR3 nucleotides read TGTGCCAGCAGCTCGAGATACTCCCAGAACACTGAAGCTTTCTTT.

The CDR3 sequence is CASSSRAECSYEQYF. The CDR3 region has the DNA TGTGCCAGCAGCTCACGAGCGGAGTGCTCCTACGAGCAGTACTTC. V is TRBV5-7 and J is TRBJ2-7, with a weak D call TRBD2 (5 bases). TRBV5-7 belongs to the ORF category, with a function that is uncertain. V lost 3 bases to trimming and J lost 0 bases, with 13 bases between them. This CDR3 spans 15 amino acids.

This chain joins TRBV10-3 and TRBJ1-2; D is perhaps TRBD1 (5 bases). This CDR3 comprises 15 residues. V was pared by 0 bases and J by 8 bases, with 16 bases between. The germline V gene encodes CDR1 ENHRY and CDR2 SYGVKD. The CDR3 protein is CAISESTLGQKGYTF. As DNA, the CDR3 is TGTGCCATCAGTGAGTCGACCCTAGGACAAAAGGGCTACACCTTC.

The chain is built from TRBV28 and TRBJ2-2; no clear D gene. Germline CDR1 and CDR2: MDHEN and SYDVKM. The CDR3 consists of 14 residues. V gave up 3 bases and J gave up 4 bases, with 9 bases separating them. This CDR3 is CASSFRQVTGELFF. The CDR3 DNA reads as TGTGCCAGCAGTTTTCGCCAGGTCACCGGGGAGCTGTTTTTT.

The chain is built from TRBV29-1 and TRBJ2-7, with TRBD1 matching over 7 bases. The junction had 9 bases not matched to a gene; V was cut back by 6 bases and J by 4 bases. The V gene's germline CDR1 is SQVTM and CDR2 ANQGSEA. The CDR3 covers 13 residues. CDR3 sequence: CSVRGQGWYEQYF. In DNA, the CDR3 is TGCAGCGTGAGGGGGCAGGGCTGGTACGAGCAGTACTTC.

This clone was counted once. V gene TRBV15 combines with J gene TRBJ1-5; possible D gene TRBD1, 5 bases. The CDR3 is 14 amino acids. V was clipped by 0 bases and J by 9 bases, with 12 bases between them. Germline CDR1 LNHNV, CDR2 YYDKDF (reference sequence). The CDR3 sequence is CATSREGELMPQHF. CDR3 DNA: TGTGCCACCAGCAGAGAAGGGGAACTTATGCCCCAGCATTTT.

The rearrangement joins TRBV28 to TRBJ2-7; D is undetermined. V lost 6 bases and J 6 bases, leaving 12 bases between the germline ends. The CDR3 loop spans 12 amino acids. Germline CDR1 MDHEN, CDR2 SYDVKM. CDR3 in amino acids: CASRVGPGEQYF. The CDR3 region has the DNA TGTGCCAGCAGGGTTGGGCCCGGCGAGCAGTACTTC.

The chain couples TRBV19 to TRBJ2-7, with D possibly being TRBD2 (7 bases). The CDR3 runs to 11 residues. The germline V gene has CDR1 LNHDA and CDR2 SQIVND (reference sequence). V was shortened by 10 bases and J by 5 bases, with 12 bases between the two germline ends. The CDR3 bases are TGTGCCACAGGGGAGGGCCACGAGCAGTACTTC. Amino acid sequence: CATGEGHEQYF.

CDR3 protein: CASSQTDRVKYEQYF. CDR3 DNA sequence: TGTGCCAGCAGCCAAACCGACAGGGTCAAGTACGAGCAGTACTTC. The genes are TRBV14 and TRBJ2-7, with 7 bases identical to TRBD1. Trimming removed 2 bases from V and 4 bases from J; junction bases left unmatched: 8. The CDR3 spans 15 residues. Germline V lookup: CDR1 SGHDN, CDR2 FVKESK.

J is TRBJ2-5 and V is TRBV28, with D maybe TRBD2 (5 bases). V shed 5 bases and J shed 1 base, with 8 bases lying between them. Looked up from germline, CDR1 is MDHEN and CDR2 is SYDVKM. This CDR3 is built from 13 residues. The CDR3 spells CASSPGIQETQYF. The CDR3 DNA reads as TGTGCCAGCAGTCCCGGGATCCAAGAGACCCAGTACTTC.

This sequence joins TRBV7-6 and TRBJ2-1; TRBD2 matches 12 bases. V shed 5 bases and J 8 bases; nucleotides not matched to a gene: 7. CDR1 is SGHVS and CDR2 is FNYEAQ in the germline V gene. The CDR3 is 15 residues long. In nucleotides, the CDR3 is TGTGCCAGCAGCCCTACCCCTAGCGGGAGGGATGAGCAGTTCTTC. Protein product: CASSPTPSGRDEQFF.

The genes are TRBV7-9 and TRBJ2-5; no clear D. Trimming took off 1 base at V and 4 bases at J, with 16 bases between the two ends. The CDR3 sequence is 16 residues long. CDR1 is SEHNR, CDR2 FQNEAQ, per germline (reference sequence). CDR3 nucleotide sequence: TGTGCCAGCAGCTTAGGGGTGCCTCCTCCCCGAGAGACCCAGTACTTC. This translates into CASSLGVPPPRETQYF.

The chain employs TRBV6-4 and TRBJ1-5; D gene uncertain. Trimming cost V 0 bases and J 9 bases, with 9 bases left between them. This CDR3 region has 13 residues. In germline, CDR1 is MRHNA, CDR2 SNTAGT. CDR3 protein: CASSDSWGRPQHF. CDR3 bases: TGTGCCAGCAGTGACTCGTGGGGAAGGCCCCAGCATTTT.

The chain couples TRBV4-2 to TRBJ2-7; D remains ambiguous. The CDR3 covers 15 residues. In germline, CDR1 is LGHNA, CDR2 YNFKEQ. V lost 4 bases and J 2 bases, leaving 15 bases between the germline ends. Here the CDR3 DNA reads TGTGCCAGCAGCCTAGGTACACCTTTTCCCTACGAGCAGTACTTC. Protein sequence: CASSLGTPFPYEQYF.

V usage is TRBV19 and J usage is TRBJ2-7; 9 bases match TRBD2. The CDR3 extends over 14 amino acids. Looked up from germline, CDR1 is LNHDA and CDR2 is SQIVND (reference sequence). J gave up 3 bases and V 4 bases, and 4 bases lay outside the gene matches. The CDR3 region has the DNA TGTGCCAGTAGTAAGGGACTAGCTAGCTACGAGCAGTACTTC. This codes for CASSKGLASYEQYF.

The genes are TRBV5-6 and TRBJ1-3; D uncertain. The CDR3 consists of 18 residues. CDR1 SGHDT and CDR2 YYEEEE come from the germline V gene. Between the trimmed V and J ends, which lost 2 bases and 4 bases, there was a span of 22 bases. CDR3 sequence reads: CASSLGPIFSNLGNTIYF. The CDR3 DNA reads TGTGCCAGCAGCTTAGGACCCATTTTTTCCAACCTCGGAAACACCATATATTTT.

The chain carries TRBV10-2 and TRBJ2-5; 12 nucleotides align to TRBD2. The CDR3 contains 16 residues. The germline V gene encodes CDR1 WSHSY and CDR2 SAAADI. The ends lost 3 bases at V and 7 bases at J; junction bases unmatched: 9. The CDR3 is CASSDRTSGTWRTQYF. The CDR3 coding sequence is TGCGCCAGCAGTGATAGGACTAGCGGGACCTGGAGGACCCAGTACTTC.

This sequence joins TRBV7-6 and TRBJ1-2, with D perhaps matching TRBD1 (5 bases). Germline V gene data show CDR1 as SGHVS and CDR2 as FNYEAQ. The CDR3 totals 13 residues. The V gene lost 4 bases and the J gene lost 1 base, with 7 bases spanning the gap. The CDR3 spells CASSSTDNYGYTF. As DNA, the CDR3 is TGTGCCAGCAGCTCGACAGATAACTATGGCTACACCTTC.

CDR3 region: CASSPTPHPGAQYF. In DNA form, the CDR3 reads TGTGCCAGCAGCCCGACCCCCCATCCCGGGGCCCAGTACTTC. This rearrangement joins TRBV11-2 to TRBJ2-5; possible D gene TRBD2, 5 bases. The CDR3 consists of 14 residues. The germline V and J ends were trimmed by 5 bases and 9 bases, with 19 bases remaining between them. Germline V gene data show CDR1 as SGHAT and CDR2 as FQNNGV. The full variable domain, its missing parts supplied by reference TRBV11-2 and TRBJ2-5, is EAGVAQSPRYKIIEKRQSVAFWCNPISGHATLYWYQQILGQGPKLLIQFQNNGVVDDSQLPKDRFSAERLKGVDSTLKIQPAKLEDSAVYLCASSPTPHPGAQYFGPGTRLLVL.